One and the same sample provided the 30 T cell receptor beta chains below, sequenced in a study of T cell responses to AZD1222 COVID-19 vaccine. TCRdb's table, derived via immunoSEQ multiplex PCR, lists solely in-frame clones and lacks some. The table lists around 130,000 clones, approximately 93% of them singletons. Sequenced material: peripheral blood, taken on day 0 of AZD1222 vaccination. All receptors come from an adult in good health.

CDR3: CASSRRGGDNYGYTF. CDR3 in DNA: TGCGCCAGCAGCCGTCGAGGGGGGGACAACTATGGCTACACCTTC. This rearrangement joins TRBV5-1 to TRBJ1-2, with D possibly matching TRBD1 (6 bases). The CDR3 runs to 15 residues. V was trimmed by 4 bases and J by 2 bases, leaving 15 bases between them. Germline V gene lookup returns CDR1 SGHRS and CDR2 YFSETQ.

The rearrangement joins TRBV12-3 or TRBV12-4 to TRBJ1-2; 10 bases map to TRBD1. Unmatched junction bases numbered 2, after V lost 7 bases and J lost 3 bases. The CDR3 runs to 13 residues. The CDR3 coding sequence is TGTGCCAGCACGACAGGGGGCTACTATGGCTACACCTTC. This codes for CASTTGGYYGYTF.

The CDR3 DNA follows: TGTGCCAGTAGTGGGACAGGAGGAAACACCATATATTTT. Amino acid sequence: CASSGTGGNTIYF. The chain combines TRBV19 with TRBJ1-3; 8 nucleotides match TRBD1. This CDR3 is built from 13 residues. V lost 5 bases to trimming and J lost 4 bases; unmatched junction nucleotides: 1. The germline V gene has CDR1 LNHDA and CDR2 SQIVND (reference sequence).

This chain connects TRBV29-1 to TRBJ1-2; maybe TRBD1 (6 bases). Trimming removed 6 bases from V and 10 bases from J, with 9 bases in between. The CDR3 length is 9 residues. Germline values: CDR1 SQVTM, CDR2 ANQGSEA. The CDR3 DNA reads TGCAGCGTCGACAGGACCTACACCTTC. This gives the protein CSVDRTYTF.

This chain links TRBV4-1 with TRBJ2-1; D gene ambiguous. The CDR3 length is 15 residues. V lost 1 base and J lost 2, with 9 bases in between. Germline V gene data show CDR1 as MGHRA and CDR2 as YSYEKL. For the CDR3, the DNA is TGCGCCAGCAGCCAAGTCTCCCCTCCCTACAATGAGCAGTTCTTC. Its translation: CASSQVSPPYNEQFF.

The rearrangement uses TRBV4-1 and TRBJ2-7, with D hard to call. CDR1 and CDR2 from the germline V gene are MGHRA and YSYEKL. The V and J ends lost 1 base and 6 bases respectively, with 10 bases between them. CDR3 length equals 13 residues. CDR3 amino acids: CASSQGQWGEQYF. CDR3 sequence (DNA): TGCGCCAGCAGCCAAGGACAATGGGGCGAGCAGTACTTC.

The chain is built from TRBV5-1 and TRBJ1-2; D remains unclear. This CDR3 is 14 amino acids long. In germline, CDR1 is SGHRS, CDR2 YFSETQ. V was shortened by 0 bases and J by 0 bases, with 6 bases between the two germline ends. DNA of the CDR3: TGCGCCAGCAGCTTGGACACCTCTAACTATGGCTACACCTTC. This sequence encodes CASSLDTSNYGYTF.

This chain links TRBV28 with TRBJ1-5, with 7 bases identical to TRBD1. The length of the CDR3 is 15 residues. Germline CDR1 MDHEN, CDR2 SYDVKM. The V segment lost 6 bases and the J segment 0 bases; nucleotides outside the gene matches: 5. The CDR3 coding sequence is TGTGCCAGCAGGGGACAGCATTATAGCAATCAGCCCCAGCATTTT. Translating gives CASRGQHYSNQPQHF.

This chain links TRBV27 with TRBJ1-6; tentative D call: TRBD1 (5 bases). This CDR3 comprises 15 residues. Trimming shortened V by 2 bases and J by 5 bases, and 10 bases separated the two germline ends. CDR1 MNHEY and CDR2 SMNVEV come from the germline V gene (reference sequence). The CDR3 loop reads CASSLGQGHNSPLHF. CDR3 nucleotides: TGTGCCAGCAGTTTAGGGCAGGGACATAATTCACCCCTCCACTTT.

The V gene is TRBV28, the J gene TRBJ1-4; D possibly corresponds to TRBD1 (5 bases). V was clipped by 6 bases and J by 7 bases, with 15 bases between them. This CDR3 has 14 amino acids. Germline V gives CDR1 MDHEN, CDR2 SYDVKM. The CDR3 DNA sequence: TGTGCCAGCAGGGGGGGAAGACTCGGTGAAAAACTGTTTTTT. Amino acid sequence: CASRGGRLGEKLFF. The full variable domain, completed using reference TRBV28 and TRBJ1-4, is DVKVTQSSRYLVKRTGEKVFLECVQDMDHENMFWYRQDPGLGLRLIYFSYDVKMKEKGDIPEGYSVSREKKERFSLILESASTNQTSMYLCASRGGRLGEKLFFGSGTQLSVL.

V gene TRBV9 combines with J gene TRBJ1-1, with TRBD1 matching 10 bases. The V gene end was trimmed by 3 bases and the J gene end by 4 bases; junction bases not matched to a gene: 9. The CDR3 extends over 16 amino acids. Germline loops: CDR1 SGDLS, CDR2 YYNGEE. CDR3 sequence reads: CASSGGQGRLSTEAFF. CDR3 bases: TGTGCCAGCAGCGGGGGACAGGGGAGATTAAGCACTGAAGCTTTCTTT.

The gene calls are TRBV4-1 and TRBJ1-6; no clear D. V was trimmed by 4 bases and J by 9 bases, leaving 16 bases between them. CDR3 length equals 15 residues. CDR1 MGHRA and CDR2 YSYEKL come from the germline V gene. CDR3 sequence reads: CASSPTRTVPSPLHF. The CDR3 nucleotides read TGCGCCAGCAGCCCGACCCGGACCGTTCCTTCACCCCTCCACTTT.

The CDR3 coding sequence is TGTGCCAGCAGCCGAAGCGGGACAGGCGACACTGAAGCTTTCTTT. It is translated as CASSRSGTGDTEAFF. The genes are TRBV5-6 and TRBJ1-1; 8 bases fit TRBD1. Germline assignment: CDR1 SGHDT and CDR2 YYEEEE. The V segment lost 4 bases and the J segment 3 bases; nucleotides outside the gene matches: 8. CDR3 length: 15 residues.

The CDR3: CASTAKGPIDQPQHF. CDR3 in DNA: TGTGCCAGTACTGCGAAGGGACCAATTGATCAGCCCCAGCATTTT. The chain couples TRBV19 to TRBJ1-5; D is possibly TRBD1 (5 bases). Germline V gene lookup returns CDR1 LNHDA and CDR2 SQIVND (reference sequence). The V end lost 7 bases, the J end lost 5 bases, and 18 bases lay between the germline ends. CDR3 length equals 15 residues.

V gene TRBV7-2 combines with J gene TRBJ2-5; D not resolved. CDR1 is SGHTA, CDR2 FQGNSA, per germline. Deletions cut 1 base from V and 1 base from J, with 7 bases between. The CDR3 runs 14 residues. The DNA of the CDR3 is TGTGCCAGCAGCTTAGACAGACGCCAAGAGACCCAGTACTTC. This encodes CASSLDRRQETQYF.

The CDR3 region has the DNA TGTGCCAGCAGCTTAGGTGGGAGACAGGAGCAGTACTTC. It is translated as CASSLGGRQEQYF. The chain couples TRBV7-9 to TRBJ2-7, with D perhaps being TRBD1 or TRBD2 (5 bases each). Germline V gene lookup returns CDR1 SEHNR and CDR2 FQNEAQ (reference sequence). Trimming left V 1 base short and J 7 bases short, with 11 bases between. The CDR3 contains 13 residues.

This clone was counted once. CDR3 protein: CASSVGSGTYNEQFF. CDR3 nucleotide sequence: TGTGCCAGCAGCGTGGGTAGCGGGACCTACAATGAGCAGTTCTTC. The rearrangement joins TRBV9 to TRBJ2-1; 8 bases fit TRBD2. Germline V lookup: CDR1 SGDLS, CDR2 YYNGEE. The ends lost 2 bases at V and 2 bases at J; junction bases unmatched: 3. The CDR3 sequence is 15 residues long.

This clone has just one count. This chain uses TRBV3-1 (or the pseudogene TRBV3-2) with TRBJ2-5; D ambiguous. The CDR3 spans 12 residues. Deletions cut 5 bases from V and 7 bases from J, with 11 bases between. CDR1 is LGHDT and CDR2 is YNNKEL in the germline V gene (reference sequence). CDR3 in DNA: TGTGCCAGCAGCTCCTCGGGCGCGACCCAGTACTTC. This translates into CASSSSGATQYF.

This chain joins TRBV11-2 and TRBJ1-1; D possibly corresponds to TRBD1 (6 bases). The CDR3 has 16 residues. The germline V gene encodes CDR1 SGHAT and CDR2 FQNNGV. Trimming stripped 5 bases from V and 4 bases from J, with 20 bases between. CDR3 residues: CASSPQGRRVFTEAFF. The DNA for the CDR3 is TGTGCCAGCAGCCCACAGGGTAGAAGGGTGTTCACTGAAGCTTTCTTT.

The chain couples TRBV7-6 to TRBJ2-5; D unclear. The CDR3 is made up of 13 amino acids. V lost 5 bases and J 7 bases, leaving 14 bases between the germline ends. The germline gives CDR1 SGHVS, CDR2 FNYEAQ. CDR3 in DNA: TGTGCCAGCAGCCCCCTGAGTGCCGGGACCCAGTACTTC. Protein: CASSPLSAGTQYF.

The chain joins TRBV7-2 to TRBJ1-6; 7 nucleotides match TRBD1. The CDR3 contains 17 residues. Per the germline V gene, CDR1 is SGHTA and CDR2 is FQGNSA. V shed 4 bases and J 10 bases; nucleotides not matched to a gene: 16. DNA for the CDR3: TGTGCCAGCAGCTCTAGACAGGGCACCCTCCGAGGATCACCCCTCCACTTT. It translates to CASSSRQGTLRGSPLHF. Filled out from reference TRBV7-2 and TRBJ1-6, the complete variable domain reads GAGVSQSPSNKVTEKGKDVELRCDPISGHTALYWYRQSLGQGLEFLIYFQGNSAPDKSGLPSDRFSAERTGGSVSTLTIQRTQQEDSAVYLCASSSRQGTLRGSPLHFGNGTRLTVT.

The chain couples TRBV4-1 to TRBJ2-7, with 7 bases identical to TRBD1. With V trimmed by 1 base and J by 1 base, 4 bases remained unmatched. This CDR3 region has 15 residues. In germline, CDR1 is MGHRA, CDR2 YSYEKL. CDR3 DNA: TGCGCCAGCAGCCAAGTAAGGGGACAGTCCTACGAGCAGTACTTC. As protein: CASSQVRGQSYEQYF.

The J gene is TRBJ1-4, the V gene TRBV9; D is perhaps TRBD1 (5 bases). Trimming pared 4 bases from V and 5 bases from J, leaving 15 bases between. The CDR3 length is 15 residues. CDR1 is SGDLS, CDR2 YYNGEE, per germline. In DNA form, the CDR3 reads TGTGCCAGCAGCCCAGGCGGGGGGGAGAATGAAAAACTGTTTTTT. Protein: CASSPGGGENEKLFF.

CDR3 residues: CASSIGLLRSTDTQYF. The CDR3 DNA follows: TGTGCCAGCAGCATCGGACTCCTCCGTTCCACAGATACGCAGTATTTT. This chain uses TRBV7-9 with TRBJ2-3, with D maybe TRBD2 (5 bases). There are 16 residues in the CDR3. Trimming took off 5 bases at V and 2 bases at J, with 17 bases between the two ends. The germline V gene encodes CDR1 SEHNR and CDR2 FQNEAQ (reference sequence).

This chain connects TRBV19 to TRBJ2-3; TRBD1 agrees at 10 bases. Per the germline V gene, CDR1 is LNHDA and CDR2 is SQIVND (reference sequence). The CDR3 sequence is 14 residues long. Trimming removed 7 bases from V and 5 bases from J; junction bases left unmatched: 6. The CDR3 coding sequence is TGTGCCAGTACCCCTGACAGGGGGCAAGATACGCAGTATTTT. This codes for CASTPDRGQDTQYF.

This chain joins TRBV10-3 and TRBJ1-2; D might be TRBD1 (6 bases). CDR1 is ENHRY and CDR2 is SYGVKD in the germline V gene. This CDR3 is 11 amino acids long. V dropped 9 bases and J dropped 8 bases, with 13 bases sitting between them. CDR3 in amino acids: CAITQGYGYTF. DNA of the CDR3: TGTGCCATAACACAGGGATACGGCTACACCTTC.

This chain joins TRBV19 and TRBJ1-1; 9 bases map to TRBD1. Looked up from germline, CDR1 is LNHDA and CDR2 is SQIVND (reference sequence). J gave up 0 bases and V 9 bases, and 5 bases lay outside the gene matches. The CDR3 runs to 14 residues. The CDR3 nucleotides read TGTGCCAGCAAGGACAGGGGTATGAACACTGAAGCTTTCTTT. Translated, it gives CASKDRGMNTEAFF.

The rearrangement links TRBV11-2 to TRBJ1-1, with 8 bases lining up with TRBD1. Per the germline V gene, CDR1 is SGHAT and CDR2 is FQNNGV. This CDR3 is built from 16 residues. J was trimmed by 4 bases and V by 5 bases; bases with no gene match: 12. Here the CDR3 reads CASSRRPDRESTEAFF. CDR3 DNA: TGTGCCAGCAGCCGACGGCCGGACAGGGAAAGCACTGAAGCTTTCTTT.

V usage is TRBV27 and J usage is TRBJ2-7; 11 bases agree with TRBD2. Germline assignment: CDR1 MNHEY and CDR2 SMNVEV (reference sequence). With 5 bases clipped from V and 2 bases from J, the junction kept 5 bases outside the gene matches. The CDR3 runs to 15 residues. This chain's CDR3 is CASSVNSGRAYEQYF. The CDR3 DNA sequence: TGTGCCAGCAGTGTCAATAGCGGGAGGGCCTACGAGCAGTACTTC.

V usage is TRBV4-1 and J usage is TRBJ2-3, with 8 bases lining up with TRBD2. Germline V lookup: CDR1 MGHRA, CDR2 YSYEKL. J gave up 0 bases and V 4 bases, and 6 bases lay outside the gene matches. The CDR3 totals 16 residues. The CDR3: CASSRLASISTDTQYF. The CDR3 coding sequence is TGCGCCAGCAGCCGACTAGCGTCGATTAGCACAGATACGCAGTATTTT.